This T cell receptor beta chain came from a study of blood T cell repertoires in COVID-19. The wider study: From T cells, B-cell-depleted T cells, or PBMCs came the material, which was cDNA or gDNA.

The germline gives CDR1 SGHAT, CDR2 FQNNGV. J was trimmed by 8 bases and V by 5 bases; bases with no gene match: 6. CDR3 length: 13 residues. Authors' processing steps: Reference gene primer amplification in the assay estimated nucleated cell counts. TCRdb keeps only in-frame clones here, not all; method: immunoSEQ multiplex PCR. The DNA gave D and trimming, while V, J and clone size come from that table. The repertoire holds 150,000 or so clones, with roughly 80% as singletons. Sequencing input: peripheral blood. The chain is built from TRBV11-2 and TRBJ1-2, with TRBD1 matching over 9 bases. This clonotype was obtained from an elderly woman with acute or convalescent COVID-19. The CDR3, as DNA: TGTGCCAGCAGCCAACAGGGGGCTAGGGGCTACACCTTC. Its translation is CASSQQGARGYTF.